These 21 T cell receptor beta chains originate from one sample sequenced in a study of cytomegalovirus exposure and HLA in healthy donors. PCR amplification relied on 60 Vbeta primers (plus 13 Jbeta primers). The assay was immunoSEQ multiplex PCR, and TCRdb's table has in-frame clones only and misses some. Of under 90,000 clones listed, roughly 80% were seen once; the top ten hold about 2.2%. The sequenced material came from PBMCs. The receptors were gathered from a man aged 35 to 55 in good health and CMV-seronegative.

The chain couples TRBV29-1 to TRBJ2-1; 12 nucleotides line up with TRBD1. The CDR3 length is 13 residues. CDR1 is SQVTM and CDR2 is ANQGSEA in the germline V gene. Trimming removed 4 bases from V and 8 bases from J; junction bases left unmatched: 3. In nucleotides, the CDR3 is TGCAGCGTTGTGGGACAGGGGGCTGATGAGCAGTTCTTC. Its protein is CSVVGQGADEQFF.

The table lists this clone with a few counts. The genes are TRBV6-6 and TRBJ1-2; D not certain. The length of the CDR3 is 14 residues. V was trimmed by 10 bases and J by 0 bases, leaving 15 bases between them. Germline-derived CDR1 and CDR2 are MNHNY and SVGAGI (reference sequence). DNA of the CDR3: TGTGCCACGCGGCGGCCTCAAGCTAACTATGGCTACACCTTC. This sequence encodes CATRRPQANYGYTF.

The V and J genes are TRBV11-2 and TRBJ2-4, with a tentative D call TRBD1 (6 bases). The CDR3 is made up of 14 amino acids. Germline-derived CDR1 and CDR2 are SGHAT and FQNNGV. V was trimmed by 7 bases and J by 6 bases, leaving 16 bases between them. CDR3 in amino acids: CASTSSGVPNIQYF. Written as DNA, the CDR3 is TGTGCCAGCACATCCTCAGGGGTGCCAAACATTCAGTACTTC.

V usage is TRBV2 and J usage is TRBJ1-3, with TRBD1 identical over 7 bases. Trimming took 6 bases from V and 2 from J; bases not matched to a gene: 10. Looked up from germline, CDR1 is SNHLY and CDR2 is FYNNEI. This CDR3 comprises 16 residues. CDR3 residues: CASSLRRQGAGNTIYF. CDR3 nucleotide sequence: TGTGCCAGCAGCCTGAGAAGACAGGGCGCTGGAAACACCATATATTTT.

This chain joins TRBV28 and TRBJ2-6; D is perhaps TRBD1 (6 bases). This CDR3 comprises 17 residues. V was trimmed by 6 bases and J by 4 bases, leaving 19 bases between them. Germline CDR1 MDHEN, CDR2 SYDVKM. CDR3 nucleotide sequence: TGTGCCAGCAGCCCGTCGGGTGCAGGGGCGGGGGCCAACGTCCTGACTTTC. Translating it yields CASSPSGAGAGANVLTF.

This clone turned up a few times. J is TRBJ1-2 and V is TRBV29-1; a weak D match, TRBD1 (6 bases). This CDR3 contains 11 residues. The ends were cut back, 8 bases at V and 4 bases at J, with 11 bases in the middle. The germline V gene has CDR1 SQVTM and CDR2 ANQGSEA. The CDR3 sequence: CSSQGPYGYTF. The CDR3 nucleotides read TGCAGCTCCCAGGGGCCCTATGGCTACACCTTC.

This chain connects TRBV7-3 to TRBJ2-2, with a weak D call TRBD1 (5 bases). CDR3 length: 16 residues. The germline CDR1 and CDR2 sequences are SGHTA and FQGTGA. Deletions cut 5 bases from V and 5 bases from J, with 18 bases between. CDR3 nucleotide sequence: TGTGCCAGCAGCCCAGAGGCCAGGGTCGGGACCGGGGAGCTGTTTTTT. It codes for CASSPEARVGTGELFF. Drawing the rest from reference TRBV7-3 and TRBJ2-2, the complete variable domain is GAGVSQTPSNKVTEKGKYVELRCDPISGHTALYWYRQSLGQGPEFLIYFQGTGAADDSGLPNDRFFAVRPEGSVSTLKIQRTERGDSAVYLCASSPEARVGTGELFFGEGSRLTVL.

CDR3 region: CASSILQGETQYF. The CDR3 DNA sequence: TGTGCCAGTAGTATACTACAGGGTGAGACCCAGTACTTC. The gene calls are TRBV19 and TRBJ2-5; tentatively, D is TRBD1 (6 bases). Trimming took off 2 bases at V and 5 bases at J, with 9 bases between the two ends. This CDR3 comprises 13 residues. CDR1 is LNHDA and CDR2 is SQIVND in the germline V gene (reference sequence).

The chain recombines TRBV7-8 with TRBJ2-7, with 10 bases identical to TRBD1. The germline CDR1 and CDR2 sequences are SGHVS and FQNEAQ. The junction had 7 bases not matched to a gene; V was cut back by 5 bases and J by 6 bases. The CDR3 is 14 amino acids. The CDR3 DNA is TGTGCCAGCAGCGCCTGGACAGGGGGAGGCGAGCAGTACTTC. Translated: CASSAWTGGGEQYF.

This clone was picked up a small number of times. The J gene is TRBJ2-7, the V gene TRBV28; 10 nucleotides align to TRBD2. Unmatched junction bases numbered 7, after V lost 1 base and J lost 4 bases. The CDR3 length is 16 residues. Germline lookup yields CDR1 MDHEN and CDR2 SYDVKM. CDR3 sequence: CASSLSGVAGGYEQYF. CDR3 nucleotide sequence: TGTGCCAGCAGTTTATCCGGAGTAGCGGGAGGTTACGAGCAGTACTTC. The complete variable domain, with remaining parts taken from reference TRBV28 and TRBJ2-7, reads DVKVTQSSRYLVKRTGEKVFLECVQDMDHENMFWYRQDPGLGLRLIYFSYDVKMKEKGDIPEGYSVSREKKERFSLILESASTNQTSMYLCASSLSGVAGGYEQYFGPGTRLTVT.

The V call is TRBV5-8, the J call TRBJ1-4, with D perhaps matching TRBD1 (5 bases). Trimming left V 0 bases short and J 3 bases short, with 9 bases between. CDR1 and CDR2 (germline): SGHTS, YDEGEE. This CDR3 contains 15 residues. CDR3 coding DNA: TGTGCCAGCAGCTTGGGACAGCCGCCTAATGAAAAACTGTTTTTT. This translates into CASSLGQPPNEKLFF.

The V gene is TRBV7-3, the J gene TRBJ2-1; D is possibly TRBD2 (7 bases). V dropped 2 bases and J dropped 9 bases, with 17 bases sitting between them. Per the germline V gene, CDR1 is SGHTA and CDR2 is FQGTGA. The CDR3 runs to 15 residues. CDR3 bases: TGTGCCAGCAGCTTATTGGGGGGGCCTTCCACTGAGCAGTTCTTC. It specifies CASSLLGGPSTEQFF.

This clone appeared a few times. The chain couples TRBV30 to TRBJ2-7; 9 nucleotides align to TRBD1. V was pared by 2 bases and J by 4 bases, with 6 bases of the junction left unmatched. CDR1 is GTSNPN and CDR2 is SVGIG in the germline V gene (reference sequence). CDR3 size: 14 residues. Here the CDR3 DNA reads TGTGCCTGGAGTTTCGGACAGGGGCTATACGAGCAGTACTTC. Encoded protein: CAWSFGQGLYEQYF.

This chain uses TRBV14 with TRBJ2-6; D is undetermined. The V gene's germline CDR1 is SGHDN and CDR2 FVKESK. Trimming removed 0 bases at V and 0 bases at J, with 9 bases between. The CDR3 contains 17 residues. In nucleotides, the CDR3 is TGTGCCAGCAGCCAAGAGAGGCGTAGCTCTGGGGCCAACGTCCTGACTTTC. It specifies CASSQERRSSGANVLTF.

This rearrangement joins TRBV5-1 to TRBJ2-1, with D maybe TRBD2 (5 bases). The length of the CDR3 is 17 residues. Trimming shortened V by 1 base and J by 1 base, and 15 bases separated the two germline ends. Germline lookup yields CDR1 SGHRS and CDR2 YFSETQ. This CDR3 reads CASSLSVGRASYNEQFF. The CDR3 coding sequence is TGCGCCAGCAGCTTGTCGGTCGGGCGGGCGTCCTACAATGAGCAGTTCTTC.

The chain joins TRBV10-3 to TRBJ1-1; the D gene is possibly TRBD1 (6 bases). In germline, CDR1 is ENHRY, CDR2 SYGVKD. The CDR3 loop spans 15 amino acids. V was shortened by 10 bases and J by 2 bases, with 20 bases between the two germline ends. Written as DNA, the CDR3 is TGTGCCACCCGCCGCAAGGGGGATTCAAACACTGAAGCTTTCTTT. Its translation is CATRRKGDSNTEAFF.

This clone is a singleton in its sample. This chain connects TRBV2 to TRBJ2-7; D remains ambiguous. Germline V gene sequence: CDR1 SNHLY, CDR2 FYNNEI. The germline V and J ends were trimmed by 8 bases and 6 bases, with 11 bases remaining between them. There are 11 residues in the CDR3. The CDR3 DNA reads TGTGCCAGCTGGGTGGCAGGCGAGCAGTACTTC. It codes for CASWVAGEQYF.

This rearrangement joins TRBV2 to TRBJ1-1; possibly TRBD1 for D (5 bases). CDR3 length: 13 amino acids. Trimming took 5 bases from V and 1 from J, leaving 8 bases between them. Germline CDR1 SNHLY, CDR2 FYNNEI. The CDR3 DNA reads as TGTGCCAGCAGTAAGGACAAGAACACTGAAGCTTTCTTT. Its translation is CASSKDKNTEAFF.

V and J are TRBV6-5 and TRBJ1-1; 7 bases align to TRBD1. V dropped 6 bases and J dropped 8; count of bases not matched to a gene: 9. CDR3 size: 13 residues. Germline V lookup: CDR1 MNHEY, CDR2 SVGAGI. The CDR3 nucleotides read TGTGCCAGCAGGGAAAACAGGGGTAGGGAAGCTTTCTTT. It specifies CASRENRGREAFF.

This clone was counted only a few times. CDR3 coding DNA: TGTGCCAGCAGCTTAGTTATGGGGGGGAATCGAAACACCATATATTTT. Amino acids: CASSLVMGGNRNTIYF. The chain links TRBV7-9 to TRBJ1-3, with a weak D call TRBD1 (5 bases). The V end lost 1 base, the J end lost 5 bases, and 15 bases lay between the germline ends. The germline V gene has CDR1 SEHNR and CDR2 FQNEAQ (reference sequence). The CDR3 sequence is 16 residues long.

The genes are TRBV4-2 and TRBJ1-2; 9 positions agree with TRBD1. V was clipped by 2 bases and J by 3 bases; unmatched bases: 10. Germline V CDR1 and CDR2: LGHNA, YNFKEQ. The CDR3 spans 17 residues. The CDR3 sequence: CASSQTVRDRDDYGYTF. The CDR3 region has the DNA TGTGCCAGCAGCCAAACTGTTAGGGACAGGGATGACTATGGCTACACCTTC.